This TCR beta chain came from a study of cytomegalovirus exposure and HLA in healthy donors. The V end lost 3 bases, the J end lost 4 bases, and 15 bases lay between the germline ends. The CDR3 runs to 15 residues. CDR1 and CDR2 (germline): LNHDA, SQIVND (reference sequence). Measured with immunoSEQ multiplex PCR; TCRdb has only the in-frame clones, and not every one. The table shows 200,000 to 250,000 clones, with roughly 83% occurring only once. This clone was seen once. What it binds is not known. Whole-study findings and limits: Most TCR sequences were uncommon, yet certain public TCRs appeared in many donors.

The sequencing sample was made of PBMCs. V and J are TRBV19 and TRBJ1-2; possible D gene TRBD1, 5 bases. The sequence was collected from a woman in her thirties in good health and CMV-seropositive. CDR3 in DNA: TGTGCCAGTAGTATGAGCGGGGCCGGAGGCTATGGCTACACCTTC. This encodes CASSMSGAGGYGYTF.